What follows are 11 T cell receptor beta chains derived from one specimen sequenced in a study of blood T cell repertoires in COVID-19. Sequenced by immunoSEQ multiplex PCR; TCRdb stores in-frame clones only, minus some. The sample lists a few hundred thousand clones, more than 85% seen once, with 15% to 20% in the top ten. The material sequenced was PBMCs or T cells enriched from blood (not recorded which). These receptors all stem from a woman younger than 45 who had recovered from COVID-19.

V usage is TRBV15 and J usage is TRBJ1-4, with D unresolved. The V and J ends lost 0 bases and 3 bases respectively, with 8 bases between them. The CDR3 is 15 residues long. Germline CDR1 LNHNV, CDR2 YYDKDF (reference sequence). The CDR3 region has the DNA TGTGCCACCAGCAGAGATCTGGCGGCTAATGAAAAACTGTTTTTT. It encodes CATSRDLAANEKLFF.

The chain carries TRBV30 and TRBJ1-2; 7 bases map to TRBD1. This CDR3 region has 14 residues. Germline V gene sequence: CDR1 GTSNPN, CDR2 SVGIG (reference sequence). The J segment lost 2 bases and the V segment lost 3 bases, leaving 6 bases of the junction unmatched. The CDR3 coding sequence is TGTGCCTGGAGCACAGGGGTGGTGAACTATGGCTACACCTTC. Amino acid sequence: CAWSTGVVNYGYTF.

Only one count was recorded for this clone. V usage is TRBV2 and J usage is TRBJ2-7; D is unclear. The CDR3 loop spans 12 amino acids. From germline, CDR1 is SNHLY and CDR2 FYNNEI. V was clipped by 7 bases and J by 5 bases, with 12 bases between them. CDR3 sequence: CASIGQANEQYF. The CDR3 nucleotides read TGTGCCAGCATTGGGCAAGCCAACGAGCAGTACTTC.

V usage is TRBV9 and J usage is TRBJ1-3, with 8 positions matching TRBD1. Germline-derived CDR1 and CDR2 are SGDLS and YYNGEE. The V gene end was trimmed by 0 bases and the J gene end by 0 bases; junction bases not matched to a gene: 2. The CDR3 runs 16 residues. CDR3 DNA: TGTGCCAGCAGCGTAGCCGGGACAGGCTCTGGAAACACCATATATTTT. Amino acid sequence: CASSVAGTGSGNTIYF.

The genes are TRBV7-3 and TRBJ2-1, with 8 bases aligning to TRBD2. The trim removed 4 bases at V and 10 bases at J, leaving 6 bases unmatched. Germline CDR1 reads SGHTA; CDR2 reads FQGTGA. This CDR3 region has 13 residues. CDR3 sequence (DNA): TGTGCCAGCAGCTCCGGACTAGCAGAGGAGCAGTTCTTC. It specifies CASSSGLAEEQFF. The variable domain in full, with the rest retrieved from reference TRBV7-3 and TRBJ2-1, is GAGVSQTPSNKVTEKGKYVELRCDPISGHTALYWYRQSLGQGPEFLIYFQGTGAADDSGLPNDRFFAVRPEGSVSTLKIQRTERGDSAVYLCASSSGLAEEQFFGPGTRLTVL.

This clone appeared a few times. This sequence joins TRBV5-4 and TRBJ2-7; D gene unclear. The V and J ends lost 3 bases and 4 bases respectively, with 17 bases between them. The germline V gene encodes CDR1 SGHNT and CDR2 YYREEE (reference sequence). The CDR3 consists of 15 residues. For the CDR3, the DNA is TGTGCCAGCAGCTCACCTGCAGGAATGGTATACGAGCAGTACTTC. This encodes CASSSPAGMVYEQYF.

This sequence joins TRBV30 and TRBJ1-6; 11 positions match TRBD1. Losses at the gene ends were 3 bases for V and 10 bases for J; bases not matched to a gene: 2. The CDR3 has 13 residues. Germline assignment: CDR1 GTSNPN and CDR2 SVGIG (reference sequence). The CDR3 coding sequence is TGTGCCTGGAGGGGACAGGGGGGATCACCCCTCCACTTT. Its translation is CAWRGQGGSPLHF.

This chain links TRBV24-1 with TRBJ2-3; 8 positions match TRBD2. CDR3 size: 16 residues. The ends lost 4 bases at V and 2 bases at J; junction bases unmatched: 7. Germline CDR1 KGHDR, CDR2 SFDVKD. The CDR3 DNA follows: TGTGCCACCAGTGACCCGGGGGGGGATTTCACAGATACGCAGTATTTT. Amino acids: CATSDPGGDFTDTQYF.

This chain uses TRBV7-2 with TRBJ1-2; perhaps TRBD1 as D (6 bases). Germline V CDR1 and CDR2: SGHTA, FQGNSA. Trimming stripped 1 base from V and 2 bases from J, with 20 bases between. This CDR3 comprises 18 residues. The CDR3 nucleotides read TGTGCCAGCAGCTTAGATGTTCCGGCGGACAGTCCCAACTATGGCTACACCTTC. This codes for CASSLDVPADSPNYGYTF.

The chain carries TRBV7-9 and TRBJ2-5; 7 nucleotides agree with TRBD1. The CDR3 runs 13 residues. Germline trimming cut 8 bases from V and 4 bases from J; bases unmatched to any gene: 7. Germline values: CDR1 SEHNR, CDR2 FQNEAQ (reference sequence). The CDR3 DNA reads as TGTGCCAGCGGAAGACAGGGATTAGAGACCCAGTACTTC. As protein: CASGRQGLETQYF.

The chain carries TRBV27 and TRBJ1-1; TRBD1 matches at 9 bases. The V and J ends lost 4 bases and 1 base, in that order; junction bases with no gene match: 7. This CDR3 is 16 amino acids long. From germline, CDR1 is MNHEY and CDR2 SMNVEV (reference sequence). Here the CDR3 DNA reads TGTGCCAGCAGTTCATCCGGGACAGGGAAGAACACTGAAGCTTTCTTT. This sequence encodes CASSSSGTGKNTEAFF.